These T cell receptor beta chains were read from a single sample in a study of blood T cell repertoires in COVID-19. Some clones are missing from TCRdb's copy, which holds only in-frame ones; the method was immunoSEQ multiplex PCR. The sample has hundreds of thousands of clones; about 88% are singletons. Input material: PBMCs or T cells enriched from blood (not recorded which). The receptors here all came from a woman aged 45-60 years who had recovered from COVID-19. The CDR3 runs from the conserved cysteine through the conserved F or W. The D gene is left open where the match is weak. Not every row has a clone size; where given, it reads once, few, many or a size class.

D: TRBD2; size: .; V: TRBV2; J: TRBJ2-1; CDR3: CASFLVPGLAEYNEQFF; DNA: TGTGCCAGCTTCTTAGTACCGGGACTAGCGGAATACAATGAGCAGTTCTTC
D: .; size: .; V: TRBV5-1; J: TRBJ2-3; CDR3: CASSPTSPHTQYF; DNA: TGCGCCAGCAGCCCTACTAGTCCCCATACGCAGTATTTT
D: TRBD1; size: .; V: TRBV29-1; J: TRBJ2-7; CDR3: CSVLGPGQAEQYF; DNA: TGCAGCGTTCTTGGTCCGGGACAGGCCGAGCAGTACTTC
D: .; size: .; V: TRBV28; J: TRBJ2-2; CDR3: CASSLPFSNTGELFF; DNA: TGTGCCAGCAGTTTACCTTTCAGTAACACCGGGGAGCTGTTTTTT
D: .; size: .; V: TRBV7-8; J: TRBJ2-1; CDR3: CASFSSRQGKGNEQFF; DNA: TGTGCCAGCTTCTCAAGTCGGCAGGGAAAGGGCAATGAGCAGTTCTTC
D: .; size: once; V: TRBV12-3/TRBV12-4; J: TRBJ2-5; CDR3: CASSSNYRARKYF; DNA: TGTGCCAGCAGCTCCAACTACAGGGCGCGAAAGTACTTC
D: .; size: .; V: TRBV18; J: TRBJ2-2; CDR3: CASSPLYQGGRAGELFF; DNA: TGTGCCAGCTCACCGCTATACCAGGGGGGAAGAGCCGGGGAGCTGTTTTTT
D: TRBD2; size: once; V: TRBV9; J: TRBJ2-3; CDR3: CASSPRRLAGRSDTQYF; DNA: TGTGCCAGCAGCCCGAGAAGGCTAGCGGGACGGTCAGATACGCAGTATTTT
D: .; size: .; V: TRBV30; J: TRBJ1-4; CDR3: CAWSDGGGNEKLFF; DNA: TGTGCCTGGAGCGACGGGGGTGGGAATGAAAAACTGTTTTTT
D: TRBD2; size: .; V: TRBV15; J: TRBJ2-1; CDR3: CATSWKTSGSDNEQFF; DNA: TGTGCCACCAGCTGGAAGACTAGCGGGAGCGACAATGAGCAGTTCTTC
D: TRBD1; size: .; V: TRBV27; J: TRBJ2-2; CDR3: CASTIGQGLDRNTGELFF; DNA: TGTGCCAGCACCATCGGACAGGGCTTAGACAGGAACACCGGGGAGCTGTTTTTT
D: .; size: .; V: TRBV7-3; J: TRBJ1-4; CDR3: CASSPGANEKLFF; DNA: TGTGCCAGCAGCCCGGGTGCTAATGAAAAACTGTTTTTT
D: TRBD2; size: .; V: TRBV28; J: TRBJ2-7; CDR3: CASSSTSGSSNEQYF; DNA: TGTGCCAGCAGTTCAACTAGCGGGAGTTCTAACGAGCAGTACTTC
D: .; size: .; V: TRBV28; J: TRBJ1-2; CDR3: CASSSQGQDYGYTF; DNA: TGTGCCAGCAGTTCTCAGGGGCAGGACTATGGCTACACCTTC
D: .; size: .; V: TRBV28; J: TRBJ1-6; CDR3: CASGSGGDSYNSPLHF; DNA: TGTGCCAGCGGGAGTGGGGGGGACTCCTATAATTCACCCCTCCACTTT
D: .; size: .; V: TRBV5-1; J: TRBJ1-4; CDR3: CASSVMRSSGEKLFF; DNA: TGCGCCAGCAGCGTGATGAGGAGTAGCGGTGAAAAACTGTTTTTT
D: TRBD2; size: .; V: TRBV3-1/TRBV3-2; J: TRBJ2-5; CDR3: CASSQPVVAGGQETQYF; DNA: TGTGCCAGCAGCCAACCCGTCGTAGCGGGAGGGCAAGAGACCCAGTACTTC
D: .; size: .; V: TRBV28; J: TRBJ2-7; CDR3: CASSIRSGNYEQYF; DNA: TGTGCCAGCAGTATCAGGAGCGGTAACTACGAGCAGTACTTC
D: TRBD2; size: .; V: TRBV28; J: TRBJ2-1; CDR3: CASSSPGKLAGAGSYNEQFF; DNA: TGTGCCAGCAGTTCACCGGGTAAGCTAGCGGGAGCAGGCTCCTACAATGAGCAGTTCTTC
D: TRBD2; size: .; V: TRBV5-1; J: TRBJ2-7; CDR3: CASSLARQGGEQYF; DNA: TGCGCCAGCAGCTTGGCCCGGCAGGGAGGGGAGCAGTACTTC
D: .; size: .; V: TRBV5-5; J: TRBJ1-1; CDR3: CASSYRVVSTEAFF; DNA: TGTGCCAGCAGCTACAGGGTAGTCAGCACTGAAGCTTTCTTT
D: TRBD2; size: .; V: TRBV7-3; J: TRBJ2-1; CDR3: CASSPTSGTSGSDEQFF; DNA: TGTGCCAGCAGCCCAACCTCCGGGACTAGCGGGAGCGATGAGCAGTTCTTC
D: TRBD1; size: once; V: TRBV5-1; J: TRBJ1-3; CDR3: CASSSLGQALSGNTIYF; DNA: TGCGCCAGCAGCTCCTTGGGACAGGCCCTCTCTGGAAACACCATATATTTT
D: TRBD2; size: .; V: TRBV5-4; J: TRBJ2-2; CDR3: CASSSASGLNTGELFF; DNA: TGTGCCAGCAGCTCTGCTAGCGGGCTTAACACCGGGGAGCTGTTTTTT
D: .; size: few; V: TRBV9; J: TRBJ2-5; CDR3: CASSVGAQETQYF; DNA: TGTGCCAGCAGCGTAGGAGCTCAAGAGACCCAGTACTTC
D: TRBD2; size: .; V: TRBV28; J: TRBJ2-7; CDR3: CASIAGGSSYEQYF; DNA: TGTGCCAGCATAGCGGGAGGTAGCTCCTACGAGCAGTACTTC
D: .; size: .; V: TRBV2; J: TRBJ1-6; CDR3: CASDISYNSPLHF; DNA: TGTGCGTCGGACATCTCCTATAATTCACCCCTCCACTTT
D: TRBD1; size: .; V: TRBV5-6; J: TRBJ2-5; CDR3: CASSSGQGGLYF; DNA: TGTGCCAGCAGCTCAGGACAGGGCGGACTGTACTTC
D: .; size: .; V: TRBV28; J: TRBJ1-2; CDR3: CASSLAWENYGYTF; DNA: TGTGCCAGCAGTTTAGCTTGGGAGAACTATGGCTACACCTTC
D: .; size: .; V: TRBV6-1; J: TRBJ2-7; CDR3: CASSEFQNSYEQYF; DNA: TGTGCCAGCAGTGAATTTCAGAATTCATACGAGCAGTACTTC
D: .; size: .; V: TRBV6-4; J: TRBJ1-2; CDR3: CASSDSAAEEGGYTF; DNA: TGTGCCAGCAGTGACTCCGCAGCGGAAGAAGGTGGCTACACCTTC
D: TRBD2; size: .; V: TRBV30; J: TRBJ2-5; CDR3: CAWSPGGPEETQYF; DNA: TGTGCCTGGAGTCCGGGAGGGCCTGAAGAGACCCAGTACTTC
D: .; size: .; V: TRBV27; J: TRBJ1-2; CDR3: CASSFRQGHGYTF; DNA: TGTGCCAGCAGTTTCCGGCAGGGCCATGGCTACACCTTC
D: TRBD2; size: .; V: TRBV6-5; J: TRBJ2-7; CDR3: CASGIAGGSYEQYF; DNA: TGTGCCAGCGGAATAGCGGGAGGGTCCTACGAGCAGTACTTC
D: TRBD1; size: .; V: TRBV28; J: TRBJ1-3; CDR3: CASSSTGPGTGNLANTIYF; DNA: TGTGCCAGCAGTTCCACCGGTCCCGGGACAGGGAACTTGGCGAACACCATATATTTT
D: .; size: .; V: TRBV12-5; J: TRBJ2-1; CDR3: CASGSGQTYNEQFF; DNA: TGTGCTAGTGGTTCAGGACAGACCTACAATGAGCAGTTCTTC
D: TRBD1; size: once; V: TRBV15; J: TRBJ1-1; CDR3: CATSRVTGGTEAFF; DNA: TGTGCCACCAGCAGAGTAACAGGGGGCACTGAAGCTTTCTTT
D: TRBD2; size: .; V: TRBV28; J: TRBJ2-7; CDR3: CASSYSGRTYEQYF; DNA: TGTGCCAGCAGTTACTCCGGGAGGACCTACGAGCAGTACTTC
D: .; size: .; V: TRBV9; J: TRBJ2-5; CDR3: CASSVGPSGEGETQYF; DNA: TGTGCCAGCAGCGTAGGCCCGTCAGGGGAGGGGGAGACCCAGTACTTC
D: .; size: .; V: TRBV2; J: TRBJ1-2; CDR3: CASSEQGPRGYTF; DNA: TGTGCCAGCAGTGAACAGGGCCCCAGAGGCTACACCTTC
D: TRBD2; size: many; V: TRBV7-9; J: TRBJ2-7; CDR3: CASSGLAGGRYEQYF; DNA: TGTGCCAGCAGCGGACTAGCGGGAGGGCGCTACGAGCAGTACTTC